Detailed here is one T cell receptor (beta chain). The antigen is not known. TCRdb's copy holds only in-frame clones and misses some; the assay was immunoSEQ multiplex PCR. Among 55,000 to 70,000 clones, approximately 80% were seen once, and the ten largest hold 3.5% to 4.5%. This sample is drawn from a study of PD-L1 blockade in urothelial cancer. For the study at large: Prior chemotherapy ranged from 0 to 3 regimens per patient. Peripheral blood specimens exhibited a median yield of approximately 150,000 T cells. Analyses used blood from 3 weeks (second dose) and 6 weeks after treatment start.

Germline-derived CDR1 and CDR2 are LGHNA and YNFKEQ. The CDR3 runs to 14 residues. Trimming pared 0 bases from V and 5 bases from J, leaving 10 bases between. General study results and limits: Clones that were tumor-associated expanded more in the blood of durable-benefit patients at 3 weeks.

The chain carries TRBV4-2 and TRBJ1-2; a possible D gene is TRBD1 (5 bases). The clonotype was recovered from a man between 65 and 85 years old with urothelial cancer. The sequences come from PBMCs, collected around atezolizumab (anti-PD-L1) treatment. The CDR3 spells CASSQEMAGYGYTF. CDR3 nucleotides: TGTGCCAGCAGCCAAGAGATGGCAGGGTATGGCTACACCTTC.